Sequencing of this T cell receptor (beta chain) was carried out in a study of shared clonotypes between healthy human individuals. The test was conducted at deep level. The input for sorted-subset replicate PCRs was around 200 ng DNA, 25,000 to 35,000 T cell genomes. Profiling relied on immunoSEQ multiplex PCR, and the TCRdb table lists in-frame clones only, not all of them. This table holds around 610,000 clones, around 96% found once. Selected positively for CCR7 and CD45RO-negative, naive CD8 cells excluded terminally differentiated effector memory CD45RA+ cells. Per the germline V gene, CDR1 is MNHEY and CDR2 is SMNVEV (reference sequence). Trimming cost V 2 bases and J 5 bases, with 10 bases left between them. This CDR3 has 14 residues. Study observations and caveats: The study's rarefaction showed incomplete sorted-subset sequencing despite large depth.

With respect to this clone: Its antigen remains unknown.

This TCR was recovered from a woman aged 25 to 39 in good health. The sample consisted of naive CD8+ T cells sorted from blood. V and J are TRBV27 and TRBJ2-1; D not resolved. CDR3 nucleotide sequence: TGTGCCAGCAGTTTACTCCGACTTAACAATGAGCAGTTCTTC. It encodes CASSLLRLNNEQFF.